The entry below describes one T cell receptor beta chain. Its antigen has not been determined. No quality values exist for individual bases; no much larger clone is one base distant. The cysteine opens and the phenylalanine closes a CDR3 of 18 amino acids. Kept here is only the CDR3 DNA, which spans 54 bases and is read in frame from base 1. V and J are truncated by 0 bases and 3 bases respectively, leaving an intervening sequence of 17 bases. The immunoSEQ Assay, a bias-controlled multiplex PCR, was used to amplify TCRbeta CDR3 regions from genomic DNA. The original methods were these. The number of nucleated cells in each sample was estimated by amplification of reference gene primers within the assay. To quantify the absolute abundance of each unique TCRbeta CDR3 rearrangement, sequence reads were collapsed and filtered. For each sample, productive Simpson clonality was calculated as the square root of Simpson's diversity index over productive rearrangements. This is the immuneACCESS table as TCRdb keeps it, with only in-frame sequences that have V and J called. A part of the clones is gone; compared with another copy, unresolved V genes explain less than half, and the rest is unexplained. The DNA was the basis for D and trimming; V, J and clone size are from that table. The table for this sample lists 310,000 or so clones; around nine tenths of them were counted only once. In total, the top ten clones hold about 5.7% of the sample.

The data are from a study of blood T cell repertoires in COVID-19 (dated by TCRdb to about 2020). Notes on the research overall: Collaborator samples came from the United States, Italy and Spain and covered acute and convalescent phases of COVID-19. The material from the prospective study consisted of cDNA or gDNA derived from T cells, B-cell-depleted T cells, or PBMCs. The dataset comprised deeply sampled blood TCRbeta repertoires from subjects exposed to, actively infected with, or recovered from COVID-19. The repertoires were released in a freely available public database meant as a resource for research on the immune response to SARS-CoV-2. The samples were drawn from the first 160 participants of the ongoing ImmuneRACE study and from 1,254 subjects provided by 6 global collaborators. The sample metadata nearly always contained a de-identified subject ID, COVID-19 status, age in years and sex. Where HLA class I and class II types were available, the types were taken from metadata supplied by the sample provider, not from assay-based typing.

Broader findings and caveats from the paper: The amount of clinical and demographic metadata varied by source and participant and was provided uncurated.

Enrolling through a virtual design, the prospective study's participants ranged in age from about 18 to 89 years and lived across 24 United States geographic areas. In the prospective study, participants were assigned to cohorts based on the clinical history participants reported in a screening survey and a study questionnaire. For ImmuneRACE Cohort 3, a participant was defined as recovered based on two consecutive negative NP/OP PCR tests, clearance by a healthcare professional, or resolution of symptoms. In the prospective study, whole blood, serum and a nasopharyngeal or oropharyngeal swab were collected from each participant by mobile phlebotomists. Additional blood draws and questionnaires over an approximately two-month period could optionally be provided by prospective study participants. Before DNA extraction, blood samples from the prospective study were shipped at room temperature or frozen.

The clonotype was recovered from a woman aged 40 to 50 who had recovered from COVID-19. Sequencing was done on a sample of PBMCs or T cells enriched from blood (not recorded which). The chain couples TRBV23-1 to TRBJ2-2, and TRBD2 may be the D gene, going by 7 matching bases. TRBV23-1 is recorded as an ORF, its role being uncertain. The CDR3 is CASSQSSLGGPYTGELFF. The DNA is as follows: TGCGCCAGCAGTCAATCAAGTTTGGGGGGGCCCTACACCGGGGAGCTGTTTTTT.